Reported below is one T cell receptor beta chain. The entry originates in a study of control samples from healthy donors and cancer patients. Assay used: immunoSEQ multiplex PCR; TCRdb lists only in-frame clones, some missing. The sample shows approximately 120,000 clones, more than 85% of them seen only once. In germline, CDR1 is SGHRS, CDR2 YFSETQ. With V trimmed by 0 bases and J by 6 bases, 4 bases remained unmatched. The CDR3 contains 15 residues. The receptor was derived from a man aged 18 to 30 in good health. The chain combines TRBV5-1 with TRBJ2-1; TRBD2 aligns across 9 bases. The sequenced sample consisted of blood. The DNA of the CDR3 is TGCGCCAGCAGCTTGGCAGCGGGAGGACGCAATGAGCAGTTCTTC. Translated, it gives CASSLAAGGRNEQFF.